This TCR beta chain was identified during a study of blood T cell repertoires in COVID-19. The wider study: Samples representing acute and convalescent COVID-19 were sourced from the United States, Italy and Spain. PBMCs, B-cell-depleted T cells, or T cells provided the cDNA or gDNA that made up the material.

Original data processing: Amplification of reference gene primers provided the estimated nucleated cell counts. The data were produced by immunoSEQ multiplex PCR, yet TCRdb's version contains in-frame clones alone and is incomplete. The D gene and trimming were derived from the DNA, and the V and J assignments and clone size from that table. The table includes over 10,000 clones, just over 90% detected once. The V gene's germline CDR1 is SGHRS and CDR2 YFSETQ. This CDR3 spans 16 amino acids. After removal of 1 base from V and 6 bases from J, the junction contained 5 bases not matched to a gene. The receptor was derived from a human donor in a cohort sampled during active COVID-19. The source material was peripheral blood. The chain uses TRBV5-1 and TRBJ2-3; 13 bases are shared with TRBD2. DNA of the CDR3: TGCGCCAGCAGCTTGCCCGGGACTAGCGGGGACGATACGCAGTATTTT. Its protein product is CASSLPGTSGDDTQYF. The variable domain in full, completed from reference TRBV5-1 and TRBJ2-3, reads KAGVTQTPRYLIKTRGQQVTLSCSPISGHRSVSWYQQTPGQGLQFLFEYFSETQRNKGNFPGRFSGRQFSNSRSEMNVSTLELGDSALYLCASSLPGTSGDDTQYFGPGTRLTVL.